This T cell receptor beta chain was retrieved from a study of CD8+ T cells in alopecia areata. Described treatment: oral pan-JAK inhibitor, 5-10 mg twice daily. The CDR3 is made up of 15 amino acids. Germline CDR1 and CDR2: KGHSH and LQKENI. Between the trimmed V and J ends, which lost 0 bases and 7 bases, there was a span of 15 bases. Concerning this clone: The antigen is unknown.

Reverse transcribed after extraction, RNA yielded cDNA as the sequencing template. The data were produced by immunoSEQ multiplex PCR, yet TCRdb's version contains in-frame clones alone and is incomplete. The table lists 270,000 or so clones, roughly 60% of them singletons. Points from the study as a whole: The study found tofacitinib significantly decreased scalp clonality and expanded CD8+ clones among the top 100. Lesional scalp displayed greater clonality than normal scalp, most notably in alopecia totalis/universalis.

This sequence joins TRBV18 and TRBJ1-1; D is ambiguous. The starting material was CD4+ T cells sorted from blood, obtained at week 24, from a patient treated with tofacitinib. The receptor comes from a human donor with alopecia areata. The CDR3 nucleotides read TGTGCCAGCTCACCACCAGGAACTTCAGCAGGTGAAGCTTTCTTT. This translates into CASSPPGTSAGEAFF.